The clone carrying this T cell receptor beta chain was found many times. Its cognate antigen is unknown. The sample is drawn from a study of T cell repertoires in cytomegalovirus infection. Looking at the study overall: Recently described HLA-C-restricted plus well-studied HLA-B-restricted CMV epitopes were used. Study-wide findings and caveats: Ex vivo, HLA-C-restricted CMV-specific TCR beta clonotypes prevailed over the rest of the response.

Each CDR3 protein is one row after TCRdb ran MiXCR on the reads. There are approximately 770,000 distinct CDR3 sequences in the sample; 25% to 30% occur only once, and 10% to 15% lies in the top ten. The CDR3 contains 14 residues. The V and J ends lost 8 bases and 3 bases respectively, with 16 bases between them. Germline V lookup: CDR1 SGHVS, CDR2 FQNEAQ. The TCR comes from a human donor in good health (CMV status not recorded). Some clones in this sample may be carry-over from other donors' samples. The sample here was cultured CD8+ T cells from PBMCs, taken from culture after CMV antigen stimulation. This rearrangement joins TRBV7-8 to TRBJ2-5, with D possibly matching TRBD1 (5 bases). The CDR3 DNA reads TGTGCCAGCCAAAGTCAGGGCTTAAAAGAGACCCAGTACTTC. Residues: CASQSQGLKETQYF.